This T cell receptor beta chain was sequenced during a study of T-cell memory formation after mild COVID-19. With respect to this clonotype: As yet, its antigen is unknown.

The germline V gene encodes CDR1 SGHRS and CDR2 YFSETQ. This CDR3 is 17 amino acids long. The junction had 3 bases not matched to a gene; V was cut back by 0 bases and J by 4 bases. Regarding the study as a whole: Pre-infection memory already had some responding clones, implying cross-reactive memory joined.

MiXCR was run by TCRdb on the 5' RACE reads, yielding one entry per CDR3 protein. The sample yields about 210,000 distinct CDR3 sequences, 27% seen once. The chain combines TRBV5-1 with TRBJ2-3, with 15 nucleotides matching TRBD2. Sequencing was done on a sample of PBMCs or a T cell subset sorted from them (not recorded which). This sequence was found in an adult woman who had mild COVID-19 (a few samples of this study predate the infection). Cell type and time point are not known. The CDR3 coding sequence is TGCGCCAGCAGCTTGGAGGGGACTAGCGGGGGGTCAGATACGCAGTATTTT. Translated, it gives CASSLEGTSGGSDTQYF.